This T cell receptor beta chain originates from a study of blood T cell repertoires in COVID-19. As for the study in general: Samples came from the United States, Italy and Spain, spanning acute and convalescent COVID-19.

Per germline, CDR1 LGHNA and CDR2 YSLEER. The CDR3 spans 14 residues. In the authors' methods: Estimates of nucleated cell counts were drawn from the amplification of reference gene primers. The table came from immunoSEQ multiplex PCR; TCRdb's copy has only in-frame clones and leaves some out. V and J calls and clone size are as listed in that table; D and trimming were resolved from the DNA. Of about 140,000 clones in the sample, around 84% were seen once. Details on this clone: Germline and junction disagree at one end, which may indicate a read error.

The chain employs TRBV4-3 and TRBJ1-5, with no clear D. This TCR was recovered from a woman in her sixties with acute or convalescent COVID-19. The specimen was peripheral blood. For the CDR3, the DNA is TGCGCCAGCAGTCAAGAGGGCAGCAATCAGCCCCAGCATTTT. It encodes CASSQEGSNQPQHF.